What follows are 26 T cell receptor beta chains derived from one specimen sequenced in a study of cytomegalovirus exposure and HLA in healthy donors (TCRdb year 2017). Library construction relied on the immunoSEQ multiplex PCR assay. For the multiplex PCR, a mixture combining 60 forward primers for TCR Vbeta segments and 13 reverse primers for TCR Jbeta segments was used. Here the immuneACCESS table is served through TCRdb, limited to in-frame sequences with V and J called. Missing clones are a known gap in these copies; in checked studies unresolved V genes cover under half, and the rest lacks a known reason. The table for this sample lists about 43,000 clones; about 64% of them were counted only once. The top ten clonotypes cover 12% of the sample. The sequencing sample was made of PBMCs. The receptors were sampled from a man aged 60 to 75 in good health and CMV-seropositive.

This clone was counted only a few times. The V call is TRBV11-2, the J call TRBJ2-2; 13 bases line up with TRBD2. Per germline, CDR1 SGHAT and CDR2 FQNNGV. The CDR3 covers 18 residues. V lost 4 bases and J lost 1; bases outside the gene matches: 6. CDR3 amino acids: CASSSGLAGRWNTGELFF. The CDR3 DNA reads TGTGCCAGCAGCTCGGGACTAGCGGGACGGTGGAACACCGGGGAGCTGTTTTTT.

The sample holds a few counts of this clone. This chain uses TRBV7-3 with TRBJ2-1; D ambiguous. Trimming removed 5 bases at V and 1 base at J, with 12 bases between. The germline V gene has CDR1 SGHTA and CDR2 FQGTGA. The CDR3 contains 15 residues. The CDR3 protein is CASSPGVVSYNEQFF. The CDR3 coding sequence is TGTGCCAGCAGCCCTGGAGTGGTTTCCTACAATGAGCAGTTCTTC.

The V call is TRBV7-9, the J call TRBJ2-3, with 7 bases lining up with TRBD2. Germline values: CDR1 SEHNR, CDR2 FQNEAQ (reference sequence). CDR3 size: 17 residues. Trimming removed 5 bases from V and 2 bases from J; junction bases left unmatched: 13. The CDR3 DNA is TGTGCCAGCAGCCCGGACCCAGCGGGGTCTTCCACAGATACGCAGTATTTT. Protein product: CASSPDPAGSSTDTQYF.

The V call is TRBV28, the J call TRBJ1-2; TRBD1 aligns across 7 bases. CDR1 and CDR2 from the germline V gene are MDHEN and SYDVKM. The trim removed 6 bases at V and 1 base at J, leaving 8 bases unmatched. This CDR3 region has 15 residues. The CDR3 region is CASRRGQEINYGYTF. CDR3 bases: TGTGCCAGCAGGAGAGGACAGGAGATTAACTATGGCTACACCTTC.

CDR3 amino acids: CSVGLADSYNEQFF. The DNA for the CDR3 is TGCAGCGTTGGACTAGCGGACTCCTACAATGAGCAGTTCTTC. The V call is TRBV29-1, the J call TRBJ2-1, with 9 nucleotides matching TRBD2. V gave up 4 bases and J gave up 0 bases; unmatched junction bases: 1. Germline V CDR1 and CDR2: SQVTM, ANQGSEA. The CDR3 is made up of 14 amino acids.

This chain uses TRBV2 with TRBJ2-7; D possibly corresponds to TRBD2 (5 bases). The CDR3 runs to 14 residues. The germline V and J ends were trimmed by 2 bases and 1 base, with 9 bases remaining between them. Germline V lookup: CDR1 SNHLY, CDR2 FYNNEI. The CDR3 DNA reads as TGTGCCAGCAGTGAACGTGGGGAGTCCTACGAGCAGTACTTC. Its protein is CASSERGESYEQYF.

A word on this clone: An end of the junction does not agree with germline; a read error may underlie this. V gene TRBV7-7 combines with J gene TRBJ2-2; 8 nucleotides line up with TRBD2. The germline V gene has CDR1 SSHAT and CDR2 FNYEAQ (reference sequence). This CDR3 spans 15 amino acids. The DNA of the CDR3 is TGTGCTAGCAGCCGTAGCGGGACGGGCGCCGGGGAGCTGTTTTTT. Translated: CASSRSGTGAGELFF.

The rearrangement uses TRBV29-1 and TRBJ2-5; the match to TRBD2 covers 9 bases. Near its end, the DNA agrees better with TRBJ2-7, so the J call may be wrong. The germline CDR1 and CDR2 sequences are SQVTM and ANQGSEA. The CDR3 covers 13 residues. This CDR3 is CSERREGTYEQYF. DNA of the CDR3: TGCAGCGAGAGGCGGGAGGGGACCTACGAGCAGTACTTC.

CDR3 bases: TGTGCCAGCAGCTTGTTGCGGGAGGTTCAAGAGACCCAGTACTTC. As protein: CASSLLREVQETQYF. The rearrangement uses TRBV7-9 and TRBJ2-5; 8 bases match TRBD2. The CDR3 spans 15 residues. After removal of 3 bases from V and 2 bases from J, the junction contained 5 bases not matched to a gene. Germline V gives CDR1 SEHNR, CDR2 FQNEAQ (reference sequence).

This clone showed up just a few times. The chain joins TRBV9 to TRBJ1-2; 11 bases are shared with TRBD1. CDR1 and CDR2 (germline): SGDLS, YYNGEE. V was pared by 3 bases and J by 4 bases, with 5 bases of the junction left unmatched. The CDR3 runs to 15 residues. The CDR3 region is CASSARGTGGYGYTF. CDR3 DNA sequence: TGTGCCAGCAGCGCCCGGGGGACAGGGGGCTATGGCTACACCTTC.

This clone has just one count. The chain has TRBV7-9 and TRBJ2-3, with 8 bases identical to TRBD2. V lost 0 bases and J lost 2; bases outside the gene matches: 7. Germline V gene lookup returns CDR1 SEHNR and CDR2 FQNEAQ (reference sequence). This CDR3 has 17 amino acids. The CDR3 coding sequence is TGTGCCAGCAGCTTAGCCCGGGGGGGGCCAGTCACAGATACGCAGTATTTT. This encodes CASSLARGGPVTDTQYF.

This clone was observed a handful of times. This rearrangement joins TRBV9 to TRBJ2-1; TRBD2 matches at 9 bases. The CDR3 extends over 18 amino acids. Germline CDR1 and CDR2: SGDLS and YYNGEE. The J segment lost 14 bases and the V segment lost 4 bases, leaving 25 bases of the junction unmatched. CDR3 DNA sequence: TGTGCCAGCAGCCCCCCCCGGGGAGCGATAGCGGGAGCCTCCGAGAAGTTCTTC. Protein product: CASSPPRGAIAGASEKFF.

CDR3 sequence reads: CASRGGSLTDTQYF. The CDR3, as DNA: TGCGCCAGCAGAGGCGGGAGTCTCACAGATACGCAGTATTTT. This chain uses TRBV5-1 with TRBJ2-3; 7 positions match TRBD2. The length of the CDR3 is 14 residues. The ends lost 5 bases at V and 2 bases at J; junction bases unmatched: 5. CDR1 is SGHRS, CDR2 YFSETQ, per germline.

This chain joins TRBV4-2 and TRBJ2-5; TRBD2 matches at 12 bases. This CDR3 comprises 16 residues. Germline CDR1 LGHNA, CDR2 YNFKEQ. V lost 3 bases, J lost 4 bases, and 6 bases stayed unmatched. DNA of the CDR3: TGTGCCAGCAGCCAGTCCTCGGGACTAGCGGGAGAGACCCAGTACTTC. The encoded protein is CASSQSSGLAGETQYF.

V is TRBV28 and J is TRBJ1-5; TRBD1 matches 10 bases. The CDR3 has 15 amino acids. V lost 4 bases to trimming and J lost 5 bases; unmatched junction nucleotides: 5. In germline, CDR1 is MDHEN, CDR2 SYDVKM. The CDR3, as DNA: TGTGCCAGCAGTTCATTGACAGGGGGCTATCAGCCCCAGCATTTT. This sequence encodes CASSSLTGGYQPQHF.

The rearrangement links TRBV5-1 to TRBJ2-5, with D uncertain. CDR3 length equals 14 residues. Per the germline V gene, CDR1 is SGHRS and CDR2 is YFSETQ. V dropped 5 bases and J dropped 4 bases, with 15 bases sitting between them. The CDR3 region is CASRTSTGAETQYF. The CDR3, as DNA: TGCGCCAGCAGAACTTCCACGGGTGCAGAGACCCAGTACTTC.

The chain is built from TRBV19 and TRBJ2-5; 7 bases line up with TRBD1. CDR1 LNHDA and CDR2 SQIVND come from the germline V gene (reference sequence). This CDR3 has 15 residues. V lost 3 bases, J lost 0 bases, and 4 bases stayed unmatched. The CDR3 nucleotides read TGTGCCAGTAGTATCTGGACAGGTTACCAAGAGACCCAGTACTTC. It specifies CASSIWTGYQETQYF.

The rearrangement links TRBV2 to TRBJ2-1; 11 bases are shared with TRBD2. Germline V gives CDR1 SNHLY, CDR2 FYNNEI. The CDR3 contains 16 residues. Losses at the gene ends were 7 bases for V and 3 bases for J; bases not matched to a gene: 8. CDR3 bases: TGTGCCAGCACCTCGGGACTAGCGGAATACTACAATGAGCAGTTCTTC. Amino acid sequence: CASTSGLAEYYNEQFF.

The V and J genes are TRBV2 and TRBJ1-4; no clear D gene. Germline CDR1 is SNHLY and CDR2 is FYNNEI. CDR3 size: 15 residues. Trimming took 6 bases from V and 0 from J, leaving 11 bases between them. The CDR3: CASRYPATTNEKLFF. In DNA, the CDR3 is TGTGCCAGCAGGTATCCCGCGACAACTAATGAAAAACTGTTTTTT.

The chain couples TRBV4-2 to TRBJ2-5; D remains unclear. The CDR3 has 14 amino acids. Trimming removed 6 bases at V and 0 bases at J, with 11 bases between. Germline CDR1 reads LGHNA; CDR2 reads YNFKEQ. The CDR3 DNA is TGTGCCAGCAGTCCAAGAAACTACCAAGAGACCCAGTACTTC. Translated: CASSPRNYQETQYF.

This clone was counted a few times. V gene TRBV6-5 combines with J gene TRBJ2-7; D may be TRBD2 (5 bases). V was cut by 6 bases and J by 7 bases, with 19 bases left in between. Germline V gene data show CDR1 as MNHEY and CDR2 as SVGAGI. The CDR3 loop spans 14 amino acids. The CDR3 nucleotides are TGTGCCAGCAGCCCCATCCGGGGTTTAGGTGAGCAGTACTTC. Translated, it gives CASSPIRGLGEQYF.

This chain connects TRBV11-2 to TRBJ2-7; 9 bases fit TRBD1. V dropped 2 bases and J dropped 4; count of bases not matched to a gene: 6. Per germline, CDR1 SGHAT and CDR2 FQNNGV. This CDR3 is built from 15 residues. As DNA, the CDR3 is TGTGCCAGCAGCTTATCACAGGGGGCGGGTTACGAGCAGTACTTC. Protein sequence: CASSLSQGAGYEQYF. Full variable domain (missing parts from reference TRBV11-2 and TRBJ2-7): EAGVAQSPRYKIIEKRQSVAFWCNPISGHATLYWYQQILGQGPKLLIQFQNNGVVDDSQLPKDRFSAERLKGVDSTLKIQPAKLEDSAVYLCASSLSQGAGYEQYFGPGTRLTVT.

The V call is TRBV7-9, the J call TRBJ2-2; 11 bases are a match to TRBD1. V was pared by 6 bases and J by 7 bases, with 4 bases of the junction left unmatched. CDR1 is SEHNR and CDR2 is FQNEAQ in the germline V gene (reference sequence). This CDR3 is built from 14 residues. As DNA, the CDR3 is TGTGCCAGCAGGGGACAGGGGGTCAGCGGGGAGCTGTTTTTT. Amino acid sequence: CASRGQGVSGELFF. The complete variable domain, with remaining parts taken from reference TRBV7-9 and TRBJ2-2, reads DTGVSQNPRHKITKRGQNVTFRCDPISEHNRLYWYRQTLGQGPEFLTYFQNEAQLEKSRLLSDRFSAERPKGSFSTLEIQRTEQGDSAMYLCASRGQGVSGELFFGEGSRLTVL.

The chain uses TRBV4-3 and TRBJ1-1, with D possibly matching TRBD1 (6 bases). CDR1 is LGHNA and CDR2 is YSLEER in the germline V gene. The CDR3 totals 16 residues. V lost 0 bases and J 0 bases, leaving 11 bases between the germline ends. For the CDR3, the DNA is TGCGCCAGCAGCCAAGAGGCAGGGGTAATGAACACTGAAGCTTTCTTT. It specifies CASSQEAGVMNTEAFF.

The V and J genes are TRBV6-6 and TRBJ2-1; 7 positions match TRBD2. The CDR3 has 16 residues. The V gene's germline CDR1 is MNHNY and CDR2 SVGAGI (reference sequence). V trimming: 0 bases; J trimming: 1 base; junction bases outside the gene matches: 3. The CDR3 sequence: CASSYSAGVSYNEQFF. CDR3 in DNA: TGTGCCAGCAGTTACTCGGCGGGAGTTTCCTACAATGAGCAGTTCTTC.

The chain uses TRBV6-5 and TRBJ2-7; TRBD1 matches at 7 bases. Trimming cost V 5 bases and J 3 bases; bases outside gene matches: 1. The CDR3 has 12 residues. Germline-derived CDR1 and CDR2 are MNHEY and SVGAGI. For the CDR3, the DNA is TGTGCCAGCAGTAGACAGGGCTACGAGCAGTACTTC. Translating gives CASSRQGYEQYF.